The entry that follows covers one T cell receptor (beta chain) sequence. Its target is not known. The junction departs from germline at one end; a sequencing error may be responsible. CDR1 and CDR2 from the germline V gene are MNHEY and SVGAGI. The CDR3 contains 15 residues. This sample was included in a study of tumor and adjacent non-tumor tissue in lung cancer. The template was RNA from unsorted bulk tissue. The normal lung tissue was taken more than 3 cm from the tumor edge. A modified ARM-PCR protocol with three rounds of nested PCR amplified TCRbeta. TCRdb re-derived calls from the multiplex PCR reads in MiXCR, one entry per CDR3 protein. The sample lists about 86,000 distinct CDR3 sequences, 65% to 80% seen once, with around a fifth in the top ten. Overall study results and limits: In normal lung, the top 100 clones were significantly more dominant than in tumor. Significantly higher TCR diversity was found in tumor than normal lung.

This clonotype originated in a woman in her fifties or sixties with non-small cell lung cancer. Sample: distant non-tumor lung tissue. J is TRBJ2-7 and V is TRBV6-5; D remains unclear. The CDR3 loop is CSSSYSSDGTYEQYF. CDR3 DNA sequence: TGTTCCAGCAGTTACTCAAGTGATGGGACCTACGAGCAGTACTTC.